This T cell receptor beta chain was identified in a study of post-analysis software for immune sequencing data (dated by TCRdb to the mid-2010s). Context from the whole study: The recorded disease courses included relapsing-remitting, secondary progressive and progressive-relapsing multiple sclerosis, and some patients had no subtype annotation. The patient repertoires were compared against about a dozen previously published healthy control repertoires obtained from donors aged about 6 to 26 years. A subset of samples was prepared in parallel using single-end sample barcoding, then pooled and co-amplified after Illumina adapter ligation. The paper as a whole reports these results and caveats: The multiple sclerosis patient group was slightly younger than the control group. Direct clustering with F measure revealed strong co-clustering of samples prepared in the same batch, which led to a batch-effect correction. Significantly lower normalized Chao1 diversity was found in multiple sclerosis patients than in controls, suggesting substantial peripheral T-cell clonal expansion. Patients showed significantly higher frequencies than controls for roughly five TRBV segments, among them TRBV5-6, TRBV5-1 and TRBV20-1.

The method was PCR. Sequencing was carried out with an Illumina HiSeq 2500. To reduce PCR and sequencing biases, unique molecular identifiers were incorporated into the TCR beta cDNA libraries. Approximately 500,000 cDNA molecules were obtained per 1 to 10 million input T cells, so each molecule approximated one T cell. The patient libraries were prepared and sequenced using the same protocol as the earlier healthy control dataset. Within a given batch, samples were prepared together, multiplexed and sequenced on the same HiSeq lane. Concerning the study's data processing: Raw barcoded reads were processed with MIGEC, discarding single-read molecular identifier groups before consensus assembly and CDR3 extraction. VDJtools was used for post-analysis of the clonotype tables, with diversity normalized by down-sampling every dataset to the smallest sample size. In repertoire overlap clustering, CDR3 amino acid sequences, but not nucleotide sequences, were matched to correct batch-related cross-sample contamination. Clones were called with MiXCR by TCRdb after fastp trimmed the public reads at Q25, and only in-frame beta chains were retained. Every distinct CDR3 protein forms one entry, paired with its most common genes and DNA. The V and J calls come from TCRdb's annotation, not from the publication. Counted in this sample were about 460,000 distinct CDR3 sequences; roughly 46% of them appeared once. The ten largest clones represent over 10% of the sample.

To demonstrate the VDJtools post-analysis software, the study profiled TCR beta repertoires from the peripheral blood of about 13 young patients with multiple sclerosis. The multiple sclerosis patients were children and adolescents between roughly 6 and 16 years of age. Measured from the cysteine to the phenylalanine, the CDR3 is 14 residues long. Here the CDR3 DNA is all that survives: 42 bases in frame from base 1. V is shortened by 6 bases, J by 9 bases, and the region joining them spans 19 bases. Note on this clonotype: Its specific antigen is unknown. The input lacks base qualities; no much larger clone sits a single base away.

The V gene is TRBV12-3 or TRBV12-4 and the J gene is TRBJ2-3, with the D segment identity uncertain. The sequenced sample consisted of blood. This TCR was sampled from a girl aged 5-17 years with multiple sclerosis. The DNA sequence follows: TGTGCCAGCAGGGGCCCGAGGTCCTTGTACACGCAGTATTTT. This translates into CASRGPRSLYTQYF.